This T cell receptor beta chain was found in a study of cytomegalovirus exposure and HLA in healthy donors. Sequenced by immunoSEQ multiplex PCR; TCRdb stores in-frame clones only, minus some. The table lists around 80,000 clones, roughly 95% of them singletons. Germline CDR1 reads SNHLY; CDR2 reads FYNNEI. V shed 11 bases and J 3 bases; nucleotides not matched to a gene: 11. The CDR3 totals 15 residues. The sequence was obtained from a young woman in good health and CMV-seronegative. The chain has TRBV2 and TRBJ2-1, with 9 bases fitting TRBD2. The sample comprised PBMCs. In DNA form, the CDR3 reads TGTGCCGGGTCGCGGGAGGGCCTGCTCTACAATGAGCAGTTCTTC. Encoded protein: CAGSREGLLYNEQFF.